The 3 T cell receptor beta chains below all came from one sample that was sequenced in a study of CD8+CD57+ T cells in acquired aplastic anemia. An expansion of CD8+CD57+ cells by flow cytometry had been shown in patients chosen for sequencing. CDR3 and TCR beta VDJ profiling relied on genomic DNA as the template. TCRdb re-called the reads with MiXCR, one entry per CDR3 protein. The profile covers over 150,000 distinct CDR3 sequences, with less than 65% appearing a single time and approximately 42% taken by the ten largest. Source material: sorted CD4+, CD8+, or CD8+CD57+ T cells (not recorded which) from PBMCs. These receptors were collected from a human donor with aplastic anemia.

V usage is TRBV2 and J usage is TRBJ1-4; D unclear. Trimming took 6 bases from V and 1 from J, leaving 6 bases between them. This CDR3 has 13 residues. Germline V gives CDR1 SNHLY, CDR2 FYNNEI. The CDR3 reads CASRTITNEKLFF. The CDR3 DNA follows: TGTGCCAGCAGGACGATAACTAATGAAAAACTGTTTTTT.

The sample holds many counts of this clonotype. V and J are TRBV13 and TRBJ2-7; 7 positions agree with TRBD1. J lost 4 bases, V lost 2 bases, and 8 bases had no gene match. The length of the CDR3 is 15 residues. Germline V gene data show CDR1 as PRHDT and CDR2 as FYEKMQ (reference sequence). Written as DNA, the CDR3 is TGTGCCAGCAGCTTATCACAGGGGTTGACTTACGAGCAGTACTTC. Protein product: CASSLSQGLTYEQYF.

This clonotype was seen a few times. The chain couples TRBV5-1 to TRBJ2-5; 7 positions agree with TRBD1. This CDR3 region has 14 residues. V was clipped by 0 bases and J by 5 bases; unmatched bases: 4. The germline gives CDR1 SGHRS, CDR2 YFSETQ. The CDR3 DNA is TGCGCCAGCAGCTTGGACAGGGGTGGGGAGACCCAGTACTTC. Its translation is CASSLDRGGETQYF.